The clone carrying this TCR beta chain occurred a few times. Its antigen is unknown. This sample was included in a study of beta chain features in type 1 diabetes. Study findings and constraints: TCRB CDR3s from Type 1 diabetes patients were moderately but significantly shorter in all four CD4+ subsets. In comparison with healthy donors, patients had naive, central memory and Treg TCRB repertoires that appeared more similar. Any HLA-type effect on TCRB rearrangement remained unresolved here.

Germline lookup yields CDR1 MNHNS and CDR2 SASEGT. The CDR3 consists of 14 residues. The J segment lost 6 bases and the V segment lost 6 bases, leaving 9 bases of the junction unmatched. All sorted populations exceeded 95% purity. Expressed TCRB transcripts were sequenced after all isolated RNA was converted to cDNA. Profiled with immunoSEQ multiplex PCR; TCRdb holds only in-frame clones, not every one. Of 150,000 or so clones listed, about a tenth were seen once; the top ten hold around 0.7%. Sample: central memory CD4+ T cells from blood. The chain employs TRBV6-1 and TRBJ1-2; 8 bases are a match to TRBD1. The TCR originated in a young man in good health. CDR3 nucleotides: TGTGCCAGCAGAAAAGGGGACAGGTACGATGGCTACACCTTC. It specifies CASRKGDRYDGYTF.